Sequencing of this T cell receptor (beta chain) was carried out in a study of blood T cell repertoires in COVID-19. Study-level information: Sample material is recorded as cDNA or gDNA derived from T cells, B-cell-depleted T cells, or PBMCs.

Germline V gives CDR1 SGHRS, CDR2 YFSETQ. The CDR3 is 16 amino acids. V gave up 0 bases and J gave up 4 bases; unmatched junction bases: 4. The count of this clone is one. Per the study methods: Amplification of reference gene primers was used by the study to estimate nucleated cell counts. TCRdb's table, derived via immunoSEQ multiplex PCR, lists solely in-frame clones and lacks some. The D gene and trimming were derived from the DNA, and the V and J assignments and clone size from that table. The sample contains 330,000 or so clones, roughly 84% of which appear only once. Sequenced sample: PBMCs or T cells enriched from blood (not recorded which). This receptor was taken from a woman aged 30 to 39 who had recovered from COVID-19. The chain has TRBV5-1 and TRBJ1-1; 12 nucleotides line up with TRBD1. The CDR3 protein is CASSLVGTGGFTEAFF. For the CDR3, the DNA is TGCGCCAGCAGCTTGGTTGGGACAGGGGGCTTCACTGAAGCTTTCTTT.